The source of this T cell receptor beta chain is a study of neurological immune-mediated disorders. Study context: In a group of around 35 multiple sclerosis patients, 31 had the relapsing-remitting type and 3 had the secondary progressive type.

To note about this clonotype: Its specificity is not known. Since a much larger clone is just one base distant, this may be a read error.

Findings and caveats of the study: It was HTLV-1-associated myelopathy that showed the most TCR clonal expansion, while multiple sclerosis showed the least, falling below healthy controls.

Synthesis of cDNA was carried out by template-switch 5'RACE. The reaction used 10-nucleotide random UMIs. TCRdb re-derived calls from the 5' RACE reads in MiXCR, one entry per CDR3 protein. Of 55,000 to 65,000 distinct CDR3 sequences in the sample, roughly 3.3% are singletons; the top ten hold approximately 3.4%. The sequencing sample was made of PBMCs. The clonotype comes from a woman in her 30s with multiple sclerosis.

The chain's CDR3 is CASIPRGTGEAFF. The CDR3 DNA reads TGTGCCAGCATCCCGAGGGGGACCGGGGAAGCTTTCTTT. The chain uses TRBV5-6 and TRBJ1-1; D might be TRBD1 (6 bases). V was trimmed by 6 bases and J by 8 bases, leaving 17 bases between them. This CDR3 has 13 residues. The V gene's germline CDR1 is SGHDT and CDR2 YYEEEE. The full variable domain, with the rest looked up from reference TRBV5-6 and TRBJ1-1, is DAGVTQSPTHLIKTRGQQVTLRCSPKSGHDTVSWYQQALGQGPQFIFQYYEEEERQRGNFPDRFSGHQFPNYSSELNVNALLLGDSALYLCASIPRGTGEAFFGQGTRLTVV.